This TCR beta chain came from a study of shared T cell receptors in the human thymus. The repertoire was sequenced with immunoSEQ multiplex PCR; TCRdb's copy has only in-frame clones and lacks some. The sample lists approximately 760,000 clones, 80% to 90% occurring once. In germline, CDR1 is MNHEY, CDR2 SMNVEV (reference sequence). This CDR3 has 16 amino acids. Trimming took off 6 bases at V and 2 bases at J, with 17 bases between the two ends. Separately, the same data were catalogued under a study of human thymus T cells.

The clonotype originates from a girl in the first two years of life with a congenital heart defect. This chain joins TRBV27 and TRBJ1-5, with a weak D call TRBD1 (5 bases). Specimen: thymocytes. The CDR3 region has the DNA TGTGCCAGCAGCCACCACCGGGACTCAGGCAATCAGCCCCAGCATTTT. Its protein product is CASSHHRDSGNQPQHF.